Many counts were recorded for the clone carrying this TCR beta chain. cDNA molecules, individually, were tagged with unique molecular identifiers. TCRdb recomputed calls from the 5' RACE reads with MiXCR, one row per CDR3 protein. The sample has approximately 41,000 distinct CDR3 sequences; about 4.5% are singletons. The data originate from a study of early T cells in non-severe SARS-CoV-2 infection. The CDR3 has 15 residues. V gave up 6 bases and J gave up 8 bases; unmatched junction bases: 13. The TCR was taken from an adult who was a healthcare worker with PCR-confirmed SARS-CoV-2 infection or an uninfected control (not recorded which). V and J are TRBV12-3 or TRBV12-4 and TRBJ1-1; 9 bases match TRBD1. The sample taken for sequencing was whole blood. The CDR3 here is CASREPGTGLLEAFF. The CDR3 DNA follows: TGTGCCAGCAGGGAACCCGGGACAGGGTTACTAGAAGCTTTCTTT.